The clone carrying this T cell receptor beta chain came up many times. Its antigen is currently unknown. TCRdb reanalysed the RACE reads using MiXCR and keeps one entry per CDR3 protein. The sample consists of about 120,000 distinct CDR3 sequences, around 11% of them appearing once. V was clipped by 3 bases and J by 5 bases, with 8 bases between them. CDR1 is DFQATT, CDR2 SNEGSKA, per germline (reference sequence). CDR3 length equals 12 residues. This entry comes from a study of human T cells and chemical hapten exposure. Broader study findings: Expanded TCRs showed more large CDR3 clusters than pre-sensitization or healthy control sets. After DPC sensitization, TCRs above 1 in 1000 frequency showed no change.

Time point of the sample: patch test 3, about 24 weeks after DPC sensitization. Treatment of the sample: therapeutic diphenylcyclopropenone sensitization with weekly scalp DPC. The TCR comes from a woman between 50 and 59 years old with alopecia areata. Some clones in this sample may be carry-over from other donors' samples. Specimen: whole blood, collected in connection with sensitization to the hapten diphenylcyclopropenone (DPC). The rearrangement links TRBV20-1 to TRBJ2-1; D is unclear. The CDR3 is CSASGYHNEQFF. The CDR3 DNA reads TGCAGTGCTAGCGGTTATCACAATGAGCAGTTCTTC.